Listed below are T cell receptor beta chains from one sample, sequenced in a study of T cell repertoires in aging, cancer and after chemotherapy. Each CDR3 protein is one row after TCRdb ran MiXCR on the multiplex PCR reads. Among fewer than 4,500 distinct CDR3 sequences, roughly two fifths were seen once, and the ten largest hold around 3.4%. What was sequenced was blood. The receptors were gathered from a human donor with a blood cancer. CDR3s include the opening cysteine and the closing phenylalanine or tryptophan. Rows may omit the clone size; those that give it use once, few, many or a size class.

TRBV14 | NA | CASSHMGLAGGADTQYF
TRBV11-2 | few | CASLRGLQETQYF
TRBV11-2 | NA | CASSSTLDTQYF
TRBV12-3/TRBV12-4 | NA | CASSPWGAGNYNEQFF
TRBV30 | medium-sized | CAWSDRWGGRDTQYF
TRBV5-4 | NA | CASSLARDSLNTGELFF
TRBV5-4 | once | CASRNRLAGGCGTDTQYF
TRBV11-2 | NA | CASSLAVGGLTEAFF
TRBV30 | NA | CSWSGTSYNEQFF
TRBV10-2 | NA | CASSERSKTGDTQYF
TRBV27 | few | CASSLEGIADTQYF
TRBV7-6 | few | CASSLAGEQFF
TRBV6-1 | NA | CASNGQLDTEAFF